This entry features one T cell receptor beta chain sequence. The CDR3 is made up of 16 amino acids. V was pared by 4 bases and J by 0 bases, with 3 bases of the junction left unmatched. Per germline, CDR1 LNHDA and CDR2 SQIVND (reference sequence). The sample originates from a study of monozygotic twins with cystic fibrosis. Profiling relied on immunoSEQ multiplex PCR, and the TCRdb table lists in-frame clones only, not all of them. The table records 11,000 to 15,000 clones, approximately 85% of them present only once. The sample comprised blood. The source of this sequence is a boy between 5 and 17 years old with cystic fibrosis. The gene calls are TRBV19 and TRBJ2-6, with 7 bases fitting TRBD1. DNA of the CDR3: TGTGCCAGTAGTACTGGGGACAGCTCTGGGGCCAACGTCCTGACTTTC. Its translation is CASSTGDSSGANVLTF.